The rows below give T cell receptor beta chains drawn from one sample of a study of Ad26.COV2.S vaccination and SARS-CoV-2 variants. Only in-frame clones appear in the TCRdb table, and some are missing; sequencing was by immunoSEQ multiplex PCR. This repertoire shows over 350,000 clones, approximately 86% found once; its top ten account for 3.5%. Sequenced material: peripheral blood, taken in a trial of Ad26.COV2.S vaccine versus placebo. These receptors were obtained from a person aged 18-65 years who received the Ad26.COV2.S COVID-19 vaccine or a placebo. Each CDR3 is given with its conserved first and last residue. The order of the fields is J gene, V gene, clone size, D gene, CDR3 protein, CDR3 DNA. D genes are given only for firm matches. Rows may omit the clone size; those that give it use once, few, many or a size class.

>TRBJ1-4|TRBV3-1/TRBV3-2|NA|TRBD1
CASSSGQGRGEKLFF
TGTGCCAGCAGTTCCGGACAGGGACGGGGTGAAAAACTGTTTTTT
>TRBJ1-4|TRBV5-1|NA|NA
CASSEDRETNEKLFF
TGCGCCAGCAGCGAGGATAGGGAAACTAATGAAAAACTGTTTTTT
>TRBJ1-5|TRBV5-1|NA|NA
CASSLEGLGQPQHF
TGCGCCAGCAGCTTGGAGGGGCTAGGGCAGCCCCAGCATTTT
>TRBJ1-1|TRBV27|NA|TRBD1
CASSTPTGGVAEAFF
TGTGCCAGCAGTACGCCGACAGGGGGAGTCGCTGAAGCTTTCTTT
>TRBJ1-3|TRBV6-1|NA|NA
CASRQGWIGNTIYF
TGTGCCAGCAGACAGGGATGGATTGGAAACACCATATATTTT
>TRBJ1-5|TRBV19|NA|NA
CASSIDLKGVGSNQPQHF
TGTGCCAGTAGTATAGATCTCAAGGGCGTTGGGAGCAATCAGCCCCAGCATTTT
>TRBJ2-7|TRBV7-8|NA|NA
CASSLDRTYEQYF
TGTGCCAGCAGCTTAGACAGAACGTACGAGCAGTACTTC
>TRBJ1-3|TRBV5-1|NA|NA
CASSDPHGSGNTIYF
TGCGCCAGCAGCGACCCCCATGGCTCTGGAAACACCATATATTTT
>TRBJ2-1|TRBV30|NA|NA
CAWSLMGQEGYNEQFF
TGTGCCTGGAGTCTTATGGGACAAGAAGGTTACAATGAGCAGTTCTTC
>TRBJ1-2|TRBV4-3|NA|NA
CASSQDGAEANYGYTF
TGCGCCAGCAGCCAAGACGGGGCGGAAGCTAACTATGGCTACACCTTC
>TRBJ1-1|TRBV5-1|NA|TRBD1
CARAGGLGTEAFF
TGCGCCAGAGCAGGGGGTTTGGGCACTGAAGCTTTCTTT
>TRBJ2-7|TRBV6-2/TRBV6-3|NA|NA
CASSYLGAEQYF
TGTGCCAGCAGTTACTTGGGAGCCGAGCAGTACTTC
>TRBJ2-2|TRBV7-2|NA|NA
CASRDTTGRVTGELFF
TGTGCCAGCAGAGATACTACAGGGCGGGTCACCGGGGAGCTGTTTTTT
>TRBJ2-7|TRBV6-1|NA|NA
CASSEFGNSYEQYF
TGTGCCAGCAGTGAGTTCGGCAACTCCTACGAGCAGTACTTC
>TRBJ1-1|TRBV5-1|NA|NA
CASSPGTRQSLNTEAFF
TGCGCCAGCTCCCCCGGCACCCGACAGTCCCTGAACACTGAAGCTTTCTTT
>TRBJ2-7|TRBV27|NA|TRBD1
CASSYGTGNYEQYF
TGTGCCAGCAGTTACGGGACAGGGAACTACGAGCAGTACTTC
>TRBJ2-7|TRBV30|NA|NA
CAWSLDISYEQYF
TGTGCCTGGAGTCTCGATATCTCCTACGAGCAGTACTTC
>TRBJ1-2|TRBV18|NA|NA
CASSPERGGYGYTF
TGTGCCAGCTCACCAGAGCGGGGAGGCTATGGCTACACCTTC
>TRBJ2-3|TRBV20-1|few|NA
CSASGTYTRDTDTQYF
TGCAGTGCTAGTGGGACCTACACCAGGGACACAGATACGCAGTATTTT
>TRBJ1-2|TRBV5-1|NA|NA
CASSLGAGFYGYTF
TGCGCCAGCAGCTTGGGGGCAGGGTTCTATGGCTACACCTTC
>TRBJ1-5|TRBV15|NA|NA
CATSRDKGSHQPQHF
TGTGCCACCAGCAGAGATAAGGGGTCCCATCAGCCCCAGCATTTT
>TRBJ1-5|TRBV28|NA|NA
CASSQDQPQHF
TGTGCCAGCAGTCAAGATCAGCCCCAGCATTTT
>TRBJ2-2|TRBV6-5|NA|NA
CASRRGGTNTGELFF
TGTGCCAGCAGGAGGGGGGGAACGAACACCGGGGAGCTGTTTTTT
>TRBJ1-2|TRBV2|NA|NA
CASSESRVSYGYTF
TGTGCCAGCAGTGAATCTAGGGTTTCCTATGGCTACACCTTC
>TRBJ2-1|TRBV7-9|NA|TRBD1
CASSTILGGQLGEQFF
TGTGCCAGCAGCACTATTTTAGGGGGACAGTTGGGCGAGCAGTTCTTC
>TRBJ1-5|TRBV6-1|NA|NA
CASSEYWEPQHF
TGTGCCAGCAGTGAATATTGGGAGCCCCAGCATTTT
>TRBJ2-7|TRBV19|NA|TRBD1
CASRPGQGSDEQYF
TGTGCCAGTAGACCGGGACAGGGGAGCGACGAGCAGTACTTC
>TRBJ1-3|TRBV16|NA|NA
CASSPTSPPGNTIYF
TGTGCCAGCAGCCCCACGTCTCCGCCTGGAAACACCATATATTTT